This T cell receptor (beta chain) emerged from a study of shared T cell receptors in the human thymus. The CDR3 totals 11 residues. Per the germline V gene, CDR1 is SGHRS and CDR2 is YFSETQ. J lost 10 bases, V lost 5 bases, and 4 bases had no gene match. Method: immunoSEQ multiplex PCR; TCRdb's copy keeps in-frame clones and lacks some. Of about 730,000 clones listed, 80% to 90% were seen once; the top ten hold roughly 0.01%. In addition, the sample was reused for a study of human thymus T cells. As that report states: Finnish infants who were healthy and having corrective surgery for congenital heart defects made up the donors. Resections from corrective heart surgery supplied the thymus tissue. Apparent skewing of V and J gene usage characterized both thymic and blood repertoires. Related studies noted strongly shared thymic repertoires across unrelated people.

This chain links TRBV5-1 with TRBJ1-2; TRBD1 matches 8 bases. The receptor was isolated from a girl under two years old with a congenital heart defect. The sample taken for sequencing was thymocytes. Here the CDR3 reads CASRDRVNYTF. The DNA of the CDR3 is TGCGCCAGCAGGGACAGGGTTAACTACACCTTC.